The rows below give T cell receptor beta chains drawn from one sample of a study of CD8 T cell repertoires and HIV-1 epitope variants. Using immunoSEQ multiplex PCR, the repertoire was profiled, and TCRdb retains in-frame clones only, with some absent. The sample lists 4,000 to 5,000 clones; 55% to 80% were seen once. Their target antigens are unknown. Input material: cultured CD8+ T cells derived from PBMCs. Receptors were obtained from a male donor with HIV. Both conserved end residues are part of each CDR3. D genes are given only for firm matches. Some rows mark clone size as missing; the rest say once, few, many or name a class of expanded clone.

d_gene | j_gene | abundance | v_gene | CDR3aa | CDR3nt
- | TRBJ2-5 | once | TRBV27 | CASKGGLQETQYF | TGTGCCAGCAAGGGAGGCCTCCAAGAGACCCAGTACTTC
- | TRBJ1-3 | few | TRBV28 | CASSRGHPIANTIYF | TGTGCCAGCAGCCGGGGACACCCGATAGCAAACACCATATATTTT
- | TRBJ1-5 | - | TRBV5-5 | CASSLAWQTGQPQHF | TGTGCCAGCAGCTTGGCCTGGCAGACTGGTCAGCCCCAGCATTTT
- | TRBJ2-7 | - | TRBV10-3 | CAISELRQPEPEQYF | TGTGCCATCAGTGAGCTACGACAGCCTGAGCCCGAGCAGTACTTC
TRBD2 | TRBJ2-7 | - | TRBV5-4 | CASSLGGGNNEQYF | TGTGCCAGCAGCTTGGGCGGGGGGAACAACGAGCAGTACTTC
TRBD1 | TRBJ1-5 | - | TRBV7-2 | CASSMGGQGGQPQHF | TGTGCCAGCAGTATGGGAGGACAGGGTGGCCAGCCCCAGCATTTT
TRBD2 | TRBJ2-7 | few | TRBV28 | CASSWGLAGYEQYF | TGTGCCAGCAGTTGGGGTCTAGCGGGCTACGAGCAGTACTTC
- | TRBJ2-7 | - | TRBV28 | CASSFVSGTDEQYF | TGTGCCAGCAGTTTCGTATCAGGGACCGACGAGCAGTACTTC
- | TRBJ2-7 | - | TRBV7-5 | CVRSLAGRQGAVEQYF | TGTGTCAGAAGCTTAGCGGGAAGACAGGGGGCGGTAGAGCAGTACTTC
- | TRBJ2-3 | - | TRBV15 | CATSAGTDTQYF | TGTGCCACCAGCGCGGGCACAGATACGCAGTATTTT
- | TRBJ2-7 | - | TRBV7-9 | CASSLGPFYEQYF | TGTGCCAGCAGCTTAGGGCCCTTCTACGAGCAGTACTTC
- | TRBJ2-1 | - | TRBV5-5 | CASSFGSYNEQFF | TGTGCCAGCAGCTTCGGCAGCTACAATGAGCAGTTCTTC
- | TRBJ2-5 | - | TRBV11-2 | CASSHTETQYF | TGTGCCAGCAGCCATACGGAAACCCAGTACTTC
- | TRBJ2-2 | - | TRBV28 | CASLRTGHNTGELFF | TGTGCCAGCTTACGTACAGGACATAACACCGGGGAGCTGTTTTTT
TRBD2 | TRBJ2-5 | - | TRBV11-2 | CASSQGLAGGQETQYF | TGTGCCAGCAGTCAGGGACTAGCGGGGGGCCAAGAGACCCAGTACTTC
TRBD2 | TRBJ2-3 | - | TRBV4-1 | CASSPSSGGGRDTQYF | TGCGCCAGCAGCCCCTCTAGCGGGGGGGGTCGAGATACGCAGTATTTT
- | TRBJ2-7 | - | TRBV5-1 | CASSLGYEQYF | TGCGCCAGCAGCTTGGGGTACGAGCAGTACTTC
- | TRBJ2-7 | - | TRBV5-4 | CASSLGQYLREQYF | TGTGCCAGCAGCTTGGGACAGTACCTTCGTGAGCAGTACTTC
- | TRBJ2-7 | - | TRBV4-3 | CASSQDLSYEQYF | TGCGCCAGCAGCCAAGACCTCTCCTACGAGCAGTACTTC